This T cell receptor (beta chain) was sequenced for a study of early T cells in non-severe SARS-CoV-2 infection. As for the study in general: Sequencing targeted bulk RNA from unsorted whole blood, leaving chains unpaired.

Germline-derived CDR1 and CDR2 are LNHDA and SQIVND (reference sequence). CDR3 length: 14 amino acids. Trimming cost V 5 bases and J 3 bases; bases outside gene matches: 4. Broader study findings: In VDJdb matching, anti-spike CD8 responses were favored while private and CD4 specificities went missing.

This clonotype was detected ten times or more. Its antigen is currently unknown. As part of library construction, unique molecular identifiers were attached to individual cDNA molecules. A single record per CDR3 protein comes from TCRdb applying MiXCR to the 5' RACE reads. The repertoire consists of around 70,000 distinct CDR3 sequences, with approximately 10% occurring once and the leading ten covering around 3.5%. The TCR comes from an adult who was a healthcare worker with PCR-confirmed SARS-CoV-2 infection or an uninfected control (not recorded which). Source material: whole blood. This chain uses TRBV19 with TRBJ1-5, with 7 bases lining up with TRBD1. CDR3 coding DNA: TGTGCCAGTAGTCCGAGGGGGCCCAATCAGCCCCAGCATTTT. It codes for CASSPRGPNQPQHF. The variable domain in full, completed from reference TRBV19 and TRBJ1-5, reads DGGITQSPKYLFRKEGQNVTLSCEQNLNHDAMYWYRQDPGQGLRLIYYSQIVNDFQKGDIAEGYSVSREKKESFPLTVTSAQKNPTAFYLCASSPRGPNQPQHFGDGTRLSIL.